This T cell receptor beta chain stems from a study of shared clonotypes between healthy human individuals. The method was immunoSEQ multiplex PCR; TCRdb's version includes in-frame clones alone and lacks a portion of them. The top ten clones hold more than 1.5% of a sample with some 2,100,000 clones, roughly 91% of them seen once. The CDR3 is 14 amino acids. Germline loops: CDR1 LNHDA, CDR2 SQIVND (reference sequence). V was pared by 6 bases and J by 6 bases, with 15 bases between. Naive CD8 cells, CD45RO-negative and positively selected for CCR7, excluded terminally differentiated effector memory CD45RA+ cells.

The source is a man in his late teens or twenties in good health. Some clones in this sample may be carry-over from other donors' samples. J is TRBJ2-1 and V is TRBV19; D gene unclear. Sequenced input: naive CD8+ T cells from PBMCs. CDR3 bases: TGTGCCAGTAGCCTCTTGGGGTTACTCAATGAGCAGTTCTTC. Amino acid sequence: CASSLLGLLNEQFF. Together with reference TRBV19 and TRBJ2-1, the CDR3 gives the full variable domain: DGGITQSPKYLFRKEGQNVTLSCEQNLNHDAMYWYRQDPGQGLRLIYYSQIVNDFQKGDIAEGYSVSREKKESFPLTVTSAQKNPTAFYLCASSLLGLLNEQFFGPGTRLTVL.